The subject of this entry is one T cell receptor (beta chain). This record comes from a study of blood T cell repertoires in COVID-19. Study context: The samples span acute and convalescent COVID-19 from the United States, Italy and Spain.

In the original analysis: Estimation of nucleated cell counts relied on the amplification of reference gene primers. Using immunoSEQ multiplex PCR, the repertoire was profiled, and TCRdb retains in-frame clones only, with some absent. The DNA was the basis for D and trimming; V, J and clone size are from that table. Seen here are about 170,000 clones, around 83% observed once, and the top ten hold around 3.6%. V was pared by 9 bases and J by 4 bases, with 5 bases of the junction left unmatched. CDR1 and CDR2 (germline): WSHSY, SAAADI. The CDR3 is 12 residues long. This clonotype originated in a woman aged 45-65 years in a cohort exposed to, infected with or recovered from COVID-19 (not recorded which). Sequencing was done on a sample of PBMCs or T cells enriched from blood (not recorded which). The chain joins TRBV10-2 to TRBJ1-1; 7 bases are shared with TRBD1. The CDR3 loop is CASSAGGTEAFF. The CDR3, as DNA: TGCGCCAGTTCTGCAGGGGGCACTGAAGCTTTCTTT.